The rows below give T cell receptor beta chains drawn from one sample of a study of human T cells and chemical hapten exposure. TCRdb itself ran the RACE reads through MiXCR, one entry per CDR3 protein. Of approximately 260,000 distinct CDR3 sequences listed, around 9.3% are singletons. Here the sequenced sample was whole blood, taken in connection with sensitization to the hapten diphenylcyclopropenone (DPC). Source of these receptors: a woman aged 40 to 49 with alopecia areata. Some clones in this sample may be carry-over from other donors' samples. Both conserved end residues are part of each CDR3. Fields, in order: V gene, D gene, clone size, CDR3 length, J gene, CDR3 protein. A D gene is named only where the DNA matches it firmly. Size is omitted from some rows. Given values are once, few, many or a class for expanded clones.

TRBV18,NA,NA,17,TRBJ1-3,CASSPPGRQSSGNTIYF
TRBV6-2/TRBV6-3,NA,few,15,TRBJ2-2,CASRPGARDTGELFF
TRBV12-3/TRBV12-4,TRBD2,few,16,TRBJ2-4,CASATGTSGTKNIQYF
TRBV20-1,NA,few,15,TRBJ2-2,CSARVWPGNTGELFF
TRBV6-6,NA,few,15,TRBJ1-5,CASTRGDWGNQPQHF
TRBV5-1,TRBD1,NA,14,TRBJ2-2,CASSRDSYPGELFF
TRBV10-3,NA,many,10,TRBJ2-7,CAIGGDEQYF
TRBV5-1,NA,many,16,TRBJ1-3,CASSTLASGPGNTIYF
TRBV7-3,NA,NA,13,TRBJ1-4,CASSPRVNEKLFF
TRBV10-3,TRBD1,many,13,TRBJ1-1,CAISELDRGRAFF
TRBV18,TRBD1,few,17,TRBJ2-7,CASSPNQGQGVLGEQYF
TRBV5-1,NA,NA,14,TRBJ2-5,CASSSQGFQETQYF
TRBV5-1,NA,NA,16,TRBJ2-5,CASSLEGQGGQETQYF
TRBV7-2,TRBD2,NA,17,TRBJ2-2,CASSWNPLAGRTGELFF
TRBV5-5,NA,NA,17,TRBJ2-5,CASSWGPGQGGRETQYF
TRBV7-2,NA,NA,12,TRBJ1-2,CASSLFGVGYTF
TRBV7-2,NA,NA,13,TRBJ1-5,CASSPSRVQPQHF
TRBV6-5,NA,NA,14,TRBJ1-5,CASRVRRGNQPQHF
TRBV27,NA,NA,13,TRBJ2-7,CATPVRLIYEQYF
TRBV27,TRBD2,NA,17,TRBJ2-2,CASSWRGSGANTGELFF
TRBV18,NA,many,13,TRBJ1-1,CASSTGWNTEAFF
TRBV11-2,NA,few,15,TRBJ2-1,CASSLGTQTYNEQFF
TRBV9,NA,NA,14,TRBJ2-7,CASSFSGHGSEQYF
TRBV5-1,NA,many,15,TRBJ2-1,CASSPKGNPNNEQFF
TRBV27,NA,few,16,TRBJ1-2,CASSQGVTGANYGYTF
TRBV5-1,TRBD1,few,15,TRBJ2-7,CASSFGTGPSYEQYF